The TCR beta chain under discussion was sequenced for a study of long-term antiretroviral therapy in people with HIV (dated by TCRdb to between 2021 and 2023). Regarding the complete study: The earliest samples were collected roughly a decade before the 2015 WHO recommendation for immediate ART, at a time when ART was usually postponed until CD4 counts fell. No cross-contamination during QIAcube processing was seen in test extractions of a monoclonal T-cell line run alongside 30 to 35 polyclonal samples. From some 33 adults with confirmed HIV infection, the cohort provided some 200 cryopreserved PBMC samples, gathered serially across a mean of approximately six years (range 1-12). A retrospective serial study tested whether ART initiation and durable HIV suppression were associated with changes in peripheral blood TRB repertoire composition and diversity. Among the approximately 30 participants with HIV, eleven were female.

Study-wide findings and limitations: Starting ART was linked to a significant rise in TRB diversity, yet even with long-term ART the diversity remained significantly lower than in transplant donor controls. Samples dated from the mid-2000s to the late 2010s, and the ART regimens used may be less effective than current ones. Because cell numbers in pre-ART samples were limited, unsorted PBMC were profiled instead of sorted CD4+ and CD8+ T cells. Owing to limited PBMC availability, only the TCR beta chain was sequenced, without alpha chain pairing. The repertoire was dominated across all time points by expanded TRB clones identified before ART initiation, although this dominance was seen to fluctuate and to decrease in many PLHIV after ART. Inferences about post-ART repertoire changes were limited because no data were available on ART adherence, viral resistance or therapy changes. Narrower CDR3 length ranges were observed in HIV repertoires than in controls, and an antigen-experienced repertoire with only a slight naive shift after ART was suggested by the network structure.

Participants were included only if at least one PBMC sample before ART initiation and at least two post-ART samples were available. Treatment was received in the United States of America by all participants with HIV. Before DNA extraction, cryopreserved samples of 1-10 million PBMC were thawed and washed. At the time of the earliest PBMC sample for each participant with HIV, ages ranged from roughly 23 to 60 years. Per participant, PBMC samples came from 1-4 timepoints prior to ART initiation and 2-8 timepoints following ART initiation, for a median of 7 samples. Serial HIV viral load, CD4+ T-cell count, ART history and demographic data were obtained for every participant. Genomic DNA was extracted from unsorted PBMC with a Qiagen kit on a QIAcube, processed in batches of 12 samples. V loses 2 bases, J loses 5 bases, and the germline ends lie 9 bases apart. The CDR3 goes from the cysteine to the phenylalanine over 14 residues. The DNA shown is the 42-base CDR3, in frame from base 1. Taken from the germline V gene, the CDR1 and CDR2 loops are ENHRY and SYGVKD.

The immunoSEQ hsTCRB v3.0 assay was used at survey level resolution to sequence the TRB variable region. The target sequencing depth for TRB was about 35,000-50,000 T-cell genomes per sample. An Illumina MiSeq with a v3 150-cycle kit was used to sequence the pooled TRB libraries. The original pipeline was this. Repertoire analysis was run in R within a reproducible Nextflow workflow that covered QC, data transformation and analysis. LymphoSeq2, an R package for exploring AIRR-Seq data, was used to implement custom analyses. A handful of samples yielding fewer than 5000 total TRB sequences were excluded, leaving 150 to 200 analyzed HIV repertoires. Among the approximately 190 retained HIV repertoires, about 60 were collected before ART initiation and about 130 were collected after ART initiation. Repertoires were downsampled to 5000 TRB nucleotide sequences, with summary statistics averaged over 100 downsampling iterations. The analysis kept only TRB sequences whose CDR3 regions were at least seven amino acids long. Two measures captured diversity: a Shannon entropy-derived clonality score and the Gini coefficient. In the repertoire networks, any two of the top 5000 CDR3 amino acid sequences were connected whenever the two sequences differed by an edit distance of one. GLIPH2 predicted antigen specificity groups and MHC restriction for TRB CDR3 amino acid sequences. To flag known associations with CMV, EBV, HIV or tissue antigens, CDR3 amino acid sequences were compared against VDJdb and McPAS-TCR. Pre-ART, post-ART and control groups were compared with Wilcoxon signed-rank tests and Holm-Bonferroni correction. TCRdb mirrors the immuneACCESS table, restricted to in-frame sequences. Some clones are absent from its copies; in checked studies, under half trace to an unresolved V gene, and the reason for the others is unknown. The DNA was the basis for D and trimming; V, J and clone size are from that table. The sample table holds under 50,000 clones, of which 94% were seen once. Jointly, the top ten make up roughly 2.2% of the sample.

Remarks on this clone: The antigen it recognizes is unknown. The input lacks base qualities; no much larger clone sits a single base away.

The starting material was unsorted PBMCs, obtained just over 9 years after starting antiretroviral therapy. The V and J genes are TRBV10-3 and TRBJ1-4; a tentative D call is TRBD1 (6 bases match). The TCR was taken from a man aged 25 to 45 with HIV. The sequenced DNA is TGTGCCATCAGTGAGGGGGGGGCGAATGAAAAACTGTTTTTT. This sequence encodes CAISEGGANEKLFF.